These T cell receptor beta chains were read from a single sample in a study of shared clonotypes between healthy human individuals. Method: immunoSEQ multiplex PCR; TCRdb's copy keeps in-frame clones and lacks some. The data show under 2.5 million clones, 85% to 95% seen once. Source material: naive CD4+ T cells from PBMCs. The origin of the receptors is a man between 18 and 35 years old in good health. Some clones in this sample may be carry-over from other donors' samples. CDR3s include the opening cysteine and the closing phenylalanine or tryptophan. The D gene is left open where the match is weak. Clone sizes are given selectively: once, few, many, or a class where the clone is expanded.

TRBJ2-7 | TRBD1 | . | TRBV10-1 | TGCGCCACCTCTGGGACAGGGGTCAACGAGCAGTACTTC | CATSGTGVNEQYF
TRBJ1-2 | . | . | TRBV5-4 | TGTGCCAGCAGCCCGCGGGGGGGGGCCAATGGCTACACCTTC | CASSPRGGANGYTF
TRBJ2-4 | . | . | TRBV28 | TGTGCCAGCAGTGCGATACAGGTAGCCAAAAACATTCAGTACTTC | CASSAIQVAKNIQYF
TRBJ2-4 | . | . | TRBV18 | TGTGCCAGCTCACCCCAGGCGGCGGCCAAAAACATTCAGTACTTC | CASSPQAAAKNIQYF
TRBJ2-7 | . | . | TRBV5-5 | TGTGCCAGCAGCTTTGGAAGGCTATTAAGCTCCTACGAGCAGTACTTC | CASSFGRLLSSYEQYF
TRBJ2-7 | TRBD2 | . | TRBV11-3 | TGTGCCAGCAGCCTCGGCTTAGCGGGAGATCGGGAGCAGTACTTC | CASSLGLAGDREQYF
TRBJ1-1 | . | . | TRBV5-1 | TGCGCCAGCAGCCAGGGGATGAACACTGAAGCTTTCTTT | CASSQGMNTEAFF
TRBJ1-5 | TRBD1 | once | TRBV28 | TGTGCCAGCAGCCGTCCGACAGGGGGAGTCAATCAGCCCCAGCATTTT | CASSRPTGGVNQPQHF
TRBJ2-6 | TRBD1 | . | TRBV7-9 | TGTGCCAGCAGCTCAACTGACAGGGCTGGGGCCAACGTCCTGACTTTC | CASSSTDRAGANVLTF
TRBJ2-4 | . | . | TRBV5-1 | TGCGCCAGCAGCGGGACGGACTCCGACATTCAGTACTTC | CASSGTDSDIQYF
TRBJ2-2 | . | . | TRBV5-1 | TGCGCCAGCAGCTTGTTCGATGCGACCGGGGAGCTGTTTTTT | CASSLFDATGELFF
TRBJ1-1 | . | . | TRBV2 | TGTGCCAGCAGAATGAACACTGAAGCTTTCTTT | CASRMNTEAFF
TRBJ2-7 | TRBD2 | . | TRBV28 | TGTGCCAGCAGTTTATGGCCTAGCGGGAGGAAAGCCGAGCAGTACTTC | CASSLWPSGRKAEQYF
TRBJ1-2 | TRBD1 | . | TRBV7-2 | TGTGCCAGCAGCTTAGGACAGGGACCAAGTTATGGCTACACCTTC | CASSLGQGPSYGYTF
TRBJ1-1 | TRBD1 | . | TRBV10-1 | TGCGCCAGCAGACAGCTTCTCCACGGGACAGCTATGAACACTGAAGCTTTCTTT | CASRQLLHGTAMNTEAFF
TRBJ2-2 | . | . | TRBV18 | TGTGCCAGCTCACCGGGGGGGCCTCGGGCCGGGGAGCTGTTTTTT | CASSPGGPRAGELFF
TRBJ1-1 | TRBD1 | . | TRBV5-1 | TGCGCCAGCAGCCCGGGACAGGCTCCGAACACTGAAGCTTTCTTT | CASSPGQAPNTEAFF
TRBJ2-5 | . | . | TRBV5-4 | TGTGCCAGCAGCTTGCATGTGGCAGAGACCCAGTACTTC | CASSLHVAETQYF
TRBJ2-5 | . | . | TRBV7-9 | TGTGCCAGCAGCTTACGACCCTCCGGCCAAGAGACCCAGTACTTC | CASSLRPSGQETQYF
TRBJ1-1 | . | . | TRBV21-1 | TGTGCCAGCAGCAATTTCGGGATGAACACTGAAGCTTTCTTT | CASSNFGMNTEAFF
TRBJ1-5 | . | . | TRBV11-2 | TGTGCCAGCAGCCCGGAGGGGCGGGGCAATCAGCCCCAGCATTTT | CASSPEGRGNQPQHF
TRBJ2-1 | TRBD2 | few | TRBV19 | TGTGCCAGTAGTATTCGGACTAGCTGGAATGAGCAGTTCTTC | CASSIRTSWNEQFF
TRBJ2-2 | TRBD2 | . | TRBV18 | TGTGCCAGCTCACCACGGCTAGCGGGCGGGACCGGGGAGCTGTTTTTT | CASSPRLAGGTGELFF
TRBJ1-1 | TRBD1 | . | TRBV28 | TGTGCCAGCAGTCCAGGGACAGGGAGAGGGACTGAAGCTTTCTTT | CASSPGTGRGTEAFF
TRBJ2-2 | TRBD2 | . | TRBV15 | TGTGCCACCAGCAGAGATCCCCCGAGACTAGCGGGAGCCTCGAGAGGCGGGGAGCTGTTTTTT | CATSRDPPRLAGASRGGELFF
TRBJ2-1 | TRBD2 | . | TRBV7-9 | TGTGCCAGCAGCTTAGCTTGGACTAGCGATGACAATGAGCAGTTCTTC | CASSLAWTSDDNEQFF
TRBJ2-1 | . | few | TRBV18 | TGTGCCAGCTCACCGCCGACCCATGAGCAGTTCTTC | CASSPPTHEQFF
TRBJ2-7 | TRBD1 | . | TRBV10-3 | TGTGCCATCAGTGGGGTCAGGGGGCACTACGAGCAGTACTTC | CAISGVRGHYEQYF
TRBJ2-7 | . | . | TRBV11-1 | TGTGCCAGCAGCTTCAGGCGACAGGCTTCAGTGTACTTC | CASSFRRQASVYF
TRBJ2-1 | TRBD2 | . | TRBV28 | TGTGCCAGCAGCCCTAATAGCGGGAGGTACTACAATGAGCAGTTCTTC | CASSPNSGRYYNEQFF
TRBJ1-3 | . | . | TRBV18 | TGTGCCAGCTCTCTAGATGGAAACACCATATATTTT | CASSLDGNTIYF
TRBJ2-1 | . | . | TRBV19 | TGTGCCAGTAGTATAGAAGGGGATCGCGGAGCCCCCTACAATGAGCAGTTCTTC | CASSIEGDRGAPYNEQFF
TRBJ2-5 | . | . | TRBV6-5 | TGTGCCAGCAGTAAACCCGGGACCCTGGGGACCCAGTACTTC | CASSKPGTLGTQYF
TRBJ2-6 | . | few | TRBV28 | TGTGCCAGCAGTTCTTACTCTGGGGCCAACGTCCTGACTTTC | CASSSYSGANVLTF
TRBJ2-2 | TRBD2 | . | TRBV11-2 | TGTGCCAGCAGATCAGGGGCTAGCGGGAGAGTCACCGGGGAGCTGTTTTTT | CASRSGASGRVTGELFF
TRBJ1-2 | TRBD1 | . | TRBV7-2 | TGTGCCAGCAGCCCCTACCGGGACAGGGCCTATGGCTACACCTTC | CASSPYRDRAYGYTF
TRBJ1-2 | TRBD1 | few | TRBV15 | TGTGCCACCAGCAGATCGCCCCAGGGGGAGGGCTACACCTTC | CATSRSPQGEGYTF
TRBJ2-2 | TRBD1 | once | TRBV6-9 | TGTGCCAGCAGTTTAGACAGGGGGAGAAATACCGGGGAGCTGTTTTTT | CASSLDRGRNTGELFF
TRBJ2-1 | . | . | TRBV28 | TGTGCCAGCAGTTCTCCTATACTAGTTTTCAATGAGCAGTTCTTC | CASSSPILVFNEQFF
TRBJ2-1 | TRBD2 | once | TRBV9 | TGTGCCAGCAGCGGTAGCGGGACGTACAATGAGCAGTTCTTC | CASSGSGTYNEQFF
TRBJ1-1 | . | few | TRBV4-2 | TGTGCCAGCAGCCAAGCAACGACAGGAAAATACACTGAAGCTTTCTTT | CASSQATTGKYTEAFF
TRBJ2-5 | TRBD1 | once | TRBV28 | TGTGCCAGCACACCGGGACAGGGAGAGACCCAGTACTTC | CASTPGQGETQYF
TRBJ2-7 | . | . | TRBV5-1 | TGCGCCAGCAGCTTGGCGGGGCTCTCCTACGAGCAGTACTTC | CASSLAGLSYEQYF
TRBJ2-7 | . | . | TRBV6-5 | TGTGCCAGCAGTGCTTTGGGCTCCAGCTCCTACGAGCAGTACTTC | CASSALGSSSYEQYF
TRBJ1-2 | . | once | TRBV4-2 | TGTGCCAGCAGCCAAGCAGGGTTTCGTGGCTACACCTTC | CASSQAGFRGYTF
TRBJ2-1 | TRBD2 | . | TRBV5-1 | TGCGCCAGCAGCTTGACCGGGGGACTAGCGGGATACTCCTACAATGAGCAGTTCTTC | CASSLTGGLAGYSYNEQFF
TRBJ2-1 | TRBD2 | . | TRBV7-2 | TGTGCCAGCAGCCGACCGGCGGGAGCGGGAGGGGGGGAGCAGTTCTTC | CASSRPAGAGGGEQFF